These 30 T cell receptor beta chains share one sample of origin, sequenced in a study of cytomegalovirus exposure and HLA in healthy donors. Primers: 60 Vbeta forward and 13 Jbeta reverse. The table came from immunoSEQ multiplex PCR; TCRdb's copy has only in-frame clones and leaves some out. In the table there are 150,000 to 200,000 clones, around 74% of which are singletons. The sequencing sample was made of PBMCs. All receptors come from a girl aged 10-17 years in good health and CMV-seropositive.

This clone was seen only a few times. V is TRBV7-2 and J is TRBJ2-5, with D possibly TRBD1 on 5 matching bases. The germline V gene encodes CDR1 SGHTA and CDR2 FQGNSA. CDR3 length equals 16 residues. Between the trimmed V and J ends, which lost 1 base and 5 bases, there was a span of 17 bases. CDR3 DNA: TGTGCCAGCAGCTTAGGGGGCTTTTCCACGCTGGAGACCCAGTACTTC. The encoded protein is CASSLGGFSTLETQYF.

This clone was seen a few times. The chain employs TRBV6-1 and TRBJ2-4, with D maybe TRBD1 (5 bases). Between the trimmed V and J ends, which lost 4 bases and 8 bases, there was a span of 21 bases. The CDR3 is made up of 16 amino acids. Germline CDR1 is MNHNS and CDR2 is SASEGT. The CDR3 coding sequence is TGTGCCAGCAGTGGCCCCCGGGCCATAGGGGCAGACATTCAGTACTTC. This sequence encodes CASSGPRAIGADIQYF.

DNA for the CDR3: TGTGCCAGCTCCGCGGAGTGGGAAGCTTTCTTT. Translation: CASSAEWEAFF. V gene TRBV18 combines with J gene TRBJ1-1; D gene unclear. This CDR3 has 11 amino acids. Trimming cost V 6 bases and J 8 bases, with 10 bases left between them. Germline CDR1 KGHSH, CDR2 LQKENI.

The chain combines TRBV10-1 with TRBJ2-3, with 10 bases that match TRBD2. The ends lost 2 bases at V and 2 bases at J; junction bases unmatched: 10. The CDR3 runs to 18 residues. The germline gives CDR1 WNHNN, CDR2 SYGVQD (reference sequence). CDR3 sequence reads: CASSEPAGLAGDTDTQYF. The CDR3 DNA sequence: TGCGCCAGCAGTGAGCCCGCGGGGCTAGCGGGGGACACAGATACGCAGTATTTT.

This rearrangement joins TRBV11-3 to TRBJ2-3; 10 bases align to TRBD2. CDR3 length: 17 amino acids. CDR1 SGHNT and CDR2 YENEEA come from the germline V gene. V trimming: 5 bases; J trimming: 4 bases; junction bases outside the gene matches: 12. The CDR3 spells CASSLRLVSGGPDTQYF. Here the CDR3 DNA reads TGTGCCAGCAGCCTACGTCTGGTTAGCGGGGGGCCAGATACGCAGTATTTT.

The rearrangement joins TRBV10-3 to TRBJ2-3, with 10 nucleotides matching TRBD2. The germline gives CDR1 ENHRY, CDR2 SYGVKD. J gave up 5 bases and V 2 bases, and 4 bases lay outside the gene matches. The CDR3 has 15 residues. CDR3 sequence reads: CAISETSGVQDTQYF. Written as DNA, the CDR3 is TGTGCCATCAGTGAGACTAGCGGGGTCCAAGATACGCAGTATTTT.

The chain employs TRBV19 and TRBJ2-7, with 12 bases lining up with TRBD2. Germline V lookup: CDR1 LNHDA, CDR2 SQIVND (reference sequence). After removal of 5 bases from V and 2 bases from J, the junction contained 4 bases not matched to a gene. This CDR3 has 15 residues. This CDR3 reads CASSVRLAGAYEQYF. CDR3 coding DNA: TGTGCCAGTAGTGTACGACTAGCGGGGGCCTACGAGCAGTACTTC. The variable domain in full, completed from reference TRBV19 and TRBJ2-7, reads DGGITQSPKYLFRKEGQNVTLSCEQNLNHDAMYWYRQDPGQGLRLIYYSQIVNDFQKGDIAEGYSVSREKKESFPLTVTSAQKNPTAFYLCASSVRLAGAYEQYFGPGTRLTVT.

This clone was observed a handful of times. The J gene is TRBJ1-1, the V gene TRBV19, with 9 positions matching TRBD1. The V and J ends lost 6 bases and 5 bases, in that order; junction bases with no gene match: 13. This CDR3 is built from 16 residues. Germline V gene data show CDR1 as LNHDA and CDR2 as SQIVND (reference sequence). CDR3 loop: CASRPGTGPERTEAFF. The DNA for the CDR3 is TGTGCCAGTAGGCCCGGGACAGGGCCAGAGAGGACTGAAGCTTTCTTT.

The rearrangement joins TRBV28 to TRBJ2-3, with 10 bases aligning to TRBD2. There are 15 residues in the CDR3. Germline values: CDR1 MDHEN, CDR2 SYDVKM. The junction had 4 bases not matched to a gene; V was cut back by 6 bases and J by 1 base. CDR3 in DNA: TGTGCCAGCAGATTCCTAGCGGGGGGCACAGATACGCAGTATTTT. The encoded protein is CASRFLAGGTDTQYF.

This chain joins TRBV15 and TRBJ2-7; D unresolved. The CDR3 runs to 15 residues. Germline assignment: CDR1 LNHNV and CDR2 YYDKDF (reference sequence). The germline V and J ends were trimmed by 3 bases and 1 base, with 13 bases remaining between them. For the CDR3, the DNA is TGTGCCACCAGCAGTGATCGCGGCACGTCCTACGAGCAGTACTTC. This sequence encodes CATSSDRGTSYEQYF.

The chain couples TRBV30 to TRBJ2-1; D perhaps matches TRBD1 (6 bases). The CDR3 contains 13 residues. The V and J ends lost 4 bases and 2 bases respectively, with 9 bases between them. The germline gives CDR1 GTSNPN, CDR2 SVGIG (reference sequence). In DNA form, the CDR3 reads TGTGCCTGGATTGGACAGACCTACAATGAGCAGTTCTTC. Its translation is CAWIGQTYNEQFF. The complete variable domain, with remaining parts taken from reference TRBV30 and TRBJ2-1, reads SQTIHQWPATLVQPVGSPLSLECTVEGTSNPNLYWYRQAAGRGLQLLFYSVGIGQISSEVPQNLSASRPQDRQFILSSKKLLLSDSGFYLCAWIGQTYNEQFFGPGTRLTVL.

The chain carries TRBV21-1 and TRBJ2-5; the table's TRBD1 call for D was not verified on the DNA. TRBV21-1 is an annotated pseudogene. The CDR3 is 18 amino acids. In DNA, the CDR3 is TGTGCCAGCAGCAAGCCAGGGGATAGGGACAAAAACCAAGAGACCCAGTACTTC. Protein product: CASSKPGDRDKNQETQYF.

The V and J genes are TRBV19 and TRBJ1-6, with TRBD1 matching 7 bases. This CDR3 spans 16 amino acids. CDR1 is LNHDA, CDR2 SQIVND, per germline (reference sequence). V was clipped by 3 bases and J by 4 bases; unmatched bases: 6. CDR3 in DNA: TGTGCCAGTAGTATTGGGGACAGAGGATATAATTCACCCCTCCACTTT. Translating it yields CASSIGDRGYNSPLHF.

J is TRBJ1-2 and V is TRBV19; D ambiguous. CDR1 is LNHDA, CDR2 SQIVND, per germline (reference sequence). This CDR3 contains 12 residues. With 9 bases removed from V and 8 bases from J, the gap between germline ends came to 16 bases. The DNA for the CDR3 is TGTGCCAGCCAAAGAGAGAGTTCCGGCTACACCTTC. Its translation: CASQRESSGYTF.

The rearrangement uses TRBV6-4 and TRBJ1-2, with D possibly TRBD1 on 5 matching bases. The V gene lost 5 bases and the J gene lost 4 bases, with 20 bases spanning the gap. The CDR3 has 16 amino acids. In germline, CDR1 is MRHNA, CDR2 SNTAGT. The CDR3 region is CASSSGFVPGGYGYTF. The CDR3 bases are TGTGCCAGCAGTTCCGGGTTCGTACCGGGGGGCTATGGCTACACCTTC.

The CDR3, as DNA: TGTGCCAGCAGGGCCGTCGGGGGGCCTAACTACGAGCAGTACTTC. The encoded protein is CASRAVGGPNYEQYF. The rearrangement links TRBV5-5 to TRBJ2-7, with a weak D call TRBD2 (7 bases). V was clipped by 5 bases and J by 3 bases, with 18 bases between them. Germline V gives CDR1 SGHKS, CDR2 YYEKEE (reference sequence). The CDR3 consists of 15 residues.

CDR3 in DNA: TGTGCCAGCAGTTACGGGGCAGGGGGGTCCTACGAGCAGTACTTC. It yields the protein CASSYGAGGSYEQYF. V usage is TRBV6-5 and J usage is TRBJ2-7; D may be TRBD1 (7 bases). Trimming took 2 bases from V and 1 from J, leaving 12 bases between them. The germline V gene encodes CDR1 MNHEY and CDR2 SVGAGI. This CDR3 contains 15 residues.

J is TRBJ2-1 and V is TRBV2; 12 bases fit TRBD2. Germline CDR1 is SNHLY and CDR2 is FYNNEI. Losses at the gene ends were 5 bases for V and 5 bases for J; bases not matched to a gene: 4. The CDR3 has 15 amino acids. CDR3 region: CASSLGLAGNNEQFF. Written as DNA, the CDR3 is TGTGCCAGCAGTCTCGGACTAGCGGGGAACAATGAGCAGTTCTTC.

The CDR3 coding sequence is TGTGCCAGCAGCTTCTCCGCTAGCGGGGGGGCCTCCTACGAGCAGTACTTC. This encodes CASSFSASGGASYEQYF. The chain couples TRBV4-2 to TRBJ2-7; TRBD2 matches 12 bases. There are 17 residues in the CDR3. The V segment lost 5 bases and the J segment 0 bases; nucleotides outside the gene matches: 8. Germline CDR1 reads LGHNA; CDR2 reads YNFKEQ.

The chain uses TRBV21-1 and TRBJ1-6; the D segment call TRBD1 is taken from the table without a DNA check. TRBV21-1 is termed a pseudogene. The CDR3 is made up of 15 amino acids. CDR3 DNA sequence: TGTGCCAGCGGAACAGGTTCAGCCCTCAATTCACCCCTCCACTTT. Encoded protein: CASGTGSALNSPLHF.

The genes are TRBV5-6 and TRBJ1-1; TRBD1 matches at 9 bases. Germline V gene sequence: CDR1 SGHDT, CDR2 YYEEEE. This CDR3 region has 17 residues. J was trimmed by 1 base and V by 3 bases; bases with no gene match: 10. The chain's CDR3 is CASSWPGTGRGNTEAFF. The DNA for the CDR3 is TGTGCCAGCAGCTGGCCCGGGACAGGGAGGGGGAACACTGAAGCTTTCTTT.

The gene calls are TRBV18 and TRBJ1-4, with unresolved D. The CDR3 contains 14 residues. The V gene lost 2 bases and the J gene lost 6 bases, with 10 bases spanning the gap. CDR1 is KGHSH, CDR2 LQKENI, per germline. This chain's CDR3 is CASSPEVFDEKLFF. In DNA, the CDR3 is TGTGCCAGCTCACCAGAGGTGTTCGATGAAAAACTGTTTTTT.

The gene calls are TRBV7-9 and TRBJ2-4; perhaps TRBD1 as D (6 bases). Germline CDR1 reads SEHNR; CDR2 reads FQNEAQ (reference sequence). Deletions cut 3 bases from V and 4 bases from J, with 13 bases between. The CDR3 loop spans 15 amino acids. The CDR3 region is CASSFPPGAKNIQYF. The DNA for the CDR3 is TGTGCCAGCAGCTTCCCCCCAGGGGCGAAAAACATTCAGTACTTC.

This chain uses TRBV27 with TRBJ2-1; 11 bases line up with TRBD2. CDR3 length equals 14 residues. Germline trimming cut 7 bases from V and 7 bases from J; bases unmatched to any gene: 6. Germline V gene data show CDR1 as MNHEY and CDR2 as SMNVEV (reference sequence). DNA of the CDR3: TGTGCCAGCAAGCTAGCGGGGGGCTTGAATGAGCAGTTCTTC. Its protein is CASKLAGGLNEQFF.

The rearrangement uses TRBV15 and TRBJ2-3; 8 bases fit TRBD2. This CDR3 has 15 amino acids. Per germline, CDR1 LNHNV and CDR2 YYDKDF (reference sequence). Trimming removed 0 bases from V and 2 bases from J; junction bases left unmatched: 1. CDR3 in DNA: TGTGCCACCAGCAGAGAAGCGGGGGACACAGATACGCAGTATTTT. Translation gives CATSREAGDTDTQYF.

CDR3 sequence: CASSEEGGNYNEQFF. The CDR3 nucleotides read TGTGCCAGCAGTGAAGAGGGGGGGAACTACAATGAGCAGTTCTTC. The chain recombines TRBV2 with TRBJ2-1; TRBD2 might be the D (7 bases). This CDR3 is 15 amino acids long. CDR1 and CDR2 (germline): SNHLY, FYNNEI. Trimming shortened V by 1 base and J by 3 bases, and 10 bases separated the two germline ends.

The V gene is TRBV2, the J gene TRBJ2-5; 7 bases are shared with TRBD1. V trimming: 11 bases; J trimming: 5 bases; junction bases outside the gene matches: 8. The germline CDR1 and CDR2 sequences are SNHLY and FYNNEI. CDR3 length equals 12 residues. CDR3: CASRTGGETQYF. The CDR3 bases are TGTGCCTCCCGGACAGGCGGCGAGACCCAGTACTTC.

The J gene is TRBJ2-6, the V gene TRBV10-3; 10 bases fit TRBD1. V was pared by 5 bases and J by 1 base, with 14 bases of the junction left unmatched. Germline V gene lookup returns CDR1 ENHRY and CDR2 SYGVKD. The CDR3 is 20 amino acids. In nucleotides, the CDR3 is TGTGCCATCAGTAGTGATCCGCCGGGACAGGGGAGATCTGGGGCCAACGTCCTGACTTTC. Protein product: CAISSDPPGQGRSGANVLTF.

This chain connects TRBV5-1 to TRBJ2-3, with D perhaps matching TRBD2 (6 bases). Trimming shortened V by 3 bases and J by 0 bases, and 17 bases separated the two germline ends. The germline V gene has CDR1 SGHRS and CDR2 YFSETQ. The CDR3 loop spans 17 amino acids. In DNA, the CDR3 is TGCGCCAGCAGCTCCCAACCTAGCGTCGCTAGCACAGATACGCAGTATTTT. This sequence encodes CASSSQPSVASTDTQYF. Full variable domain (outside the CDR3, taken from reference TRBV5-1 and TRBJ2-3): KAGVTQTPRYLIKTRGQQVTLSCSPISGHRSVSWYQQTPGQGLQFLFEYFSETQRNKGNFPGRFSGRQFSNSRSEMNVSTLELGDSALYLCASSSQPSVASTDTQYFGPGTRLTVL.

The chain carries TRBV12-5 and TRBJ2-7; D unclear. The CDR3 length is 12 residues. Germline V gene sequence: CDR1 LGHNT, CDR2 FRNRAP. Deletions cut 4 bases from V and 2 bases from J, with 6 bases between. CDR3 amino acids: CASGWAAYEQYF. In DNA form, the CDR3 reads TGTGCTAGTGGTTGGGCTGCCTACGAGCAGTACTTC.